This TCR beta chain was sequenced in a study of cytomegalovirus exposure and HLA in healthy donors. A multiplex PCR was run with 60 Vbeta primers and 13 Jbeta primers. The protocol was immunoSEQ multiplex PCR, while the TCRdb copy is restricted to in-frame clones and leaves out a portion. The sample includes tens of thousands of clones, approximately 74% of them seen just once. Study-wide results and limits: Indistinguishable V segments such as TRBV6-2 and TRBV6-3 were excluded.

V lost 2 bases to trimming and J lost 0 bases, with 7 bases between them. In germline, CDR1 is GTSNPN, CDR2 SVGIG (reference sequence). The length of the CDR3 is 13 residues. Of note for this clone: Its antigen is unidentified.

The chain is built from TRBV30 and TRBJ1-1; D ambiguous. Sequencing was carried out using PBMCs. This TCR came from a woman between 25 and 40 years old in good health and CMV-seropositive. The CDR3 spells CAWSSDMNTEAFF. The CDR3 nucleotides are TGTGCCTGGAGTTCCGACATGAACACTGAAGCTTTCTTT.